Below, 10 T cell receptor beta chains from the same sample are listed, as sequenced in a study of T cells in Graves' hyperthyroidism and ophthalmopathy. TCR beta CDR3 regions were amplified from RNA transcripts. First-round RT-PCR targeting the TCR CDR3 was performed with the HTBI primer set. TCRdb used MiXCR to reprocess the multiplex PCR reads, holding one entry per CDR3 protein. The sample contains about 290,000 distinct CDR3 sequences, 12% to 15% of which appear only once. Material: blood. These receptors were taken from a woman between 50 and 59 years old with Graves' hyperthyroidism that later progressed to Graves' ophthalmopathy.

This clonotype was found many times. V and J are TRBV6-1 and TRBJ2-1, with D maybe TRBD1 (6 bases). V was shortened by 8 bases and J by 2 bases, with 16 bases between the two germline ends. The CDR3 has 15 amino acids. CDR1 is MNHNS and CDR2 is SASEGT in the germline V gene. Written as DNA, the CDR3 is TGTGCCAGCGAGAGGGCAGGGGTACCCTACAATGAGCAGTTCTTC. This encodes CASERAGVPYNEQFF.

This clonotype was seen at least ten times. The chain has TRBV20-1 and TRBJ2-1, with D perhaps TRBD2 (5 bases). The V end was cut by 2 bases, the J end by 3 bases, with 17 bases between. CDR3 length: 16 residues. CDR1 and CDR2 from the germline V gene are DFQATT and SNEGSKA (reference sequence). Written as DNA, the CDR3 is TGCAGTGCTAGACAGGATCTAGCAGAGCGCTACAATGAGCAGTTCTTC. Amino acids: CSARQDLAERYNEQFF.

This clonotype was observed a handful of times. The rearrangement uses TRBV9 and TRBJ1-3; 7 nucleotides agree with TRBD1. With V trimmed by 3 bases and J by 9 bases, 18 bases remained unmatched. In germline, CDR1 is SGDLS, CDR2 YYNGEE. This CDR3 spans 17 amino acids. The CDR3 sequence: CASSAAVREGGQSTIYF. In nucleotides, the CDR3 is TGTGCCAGCAGCGCGGCCGTTCGGGAGGGGGGACAGAGCACCATATATTTT.

This clonotype was detected many times. This chain connects TRBV7-6 to TRBJ1-3, with unresolved D. The CDR3 spans 16 residues. V was cut by 1 base and J by 0 bases, with 10 bases left in between. Germline V lookup: CDR1 SGHVS, CDR2 FNYEAQ. This CDR3 is CASSLGRASSGNTIYF. In DNA form, the CDR3 reads TGTGCCAGCAGCTTAGGGCGAGCGAGCTCTGGAAACACCATATATTTT. Full variable domain (remainder filled in from reference TRBV7-6 and TRBJ1-3): GAGVSQSPRYKVTKRGQDVALRCDPISGHVSLYWYRQALGQGPEFLTYFNYEAQQDKSGLPNDRFSAERPEGSISTLTIQRTEQRDSAMYRCASSLGRASSGNTIYFGEGSWLTVV.

This clonotype has a handful of counts. This chain connects TRBV4-1 to TRBJ2-7, with a weak D call TRBD2 (5 bases). Trimming took 2 bases from V and 0 from J, leaving 11 bases between them. From germline, CDR1 is MGHRA and CDR2 YSYEKL. CDR3 size: 15 residues. Written as DNA, the CDR3 is TGCGCCAGCAGCCAAATATCGACTACCTCCTACGAGCAGTACTTC. Its protein is CASSQISTTSYEQYF.

The table lists this clonotype with many counts. V and J are TRBV28 and TRBJ1-5; the D gene is possibly TRBD1 (6 bases). Trimming cost V 5 bases and J 5 bases, with 13 bases left between them. The CDR3 spans 14 residues. The germline gives CDR1 MDHEN, CDR2 SYDVKM. CDR3 nucleotide sequence: TGTGCCAGCAGTCCCCCAGGGGTTTATCAGCCCCAGCATTTT. Translated, it gives CASSPPGVYQPQHF.

This clonotype has a count of ten or more. The chain has TRBV6-2 or TRBV6-3 and TRBJ2-6; D gene ambiguous. Per germline, CDR1 MNHEY and CDR2 SVGEGT. With 6 bases removed from V and 0 bases from J, the gap between germline ends came to 12 bases. The CDR3 contains 16 residues. The CDR3: CASSEDALSGANVLTF. CDR3 in DNA: TGTGCCAGCAGCGAGGACGCCCTCTCTGGGGCCAACGTCCTGACTTTC.

In this sample, this clonotype turned up many times. The J gene is TRBJ2-7, the V gene TRBV11-2; 7 bases fit TRBD1. Germline CDR1 SGHAT, CDR2 FQNNGV. CDR3 length: 17 residues. V dropped 5 bases and J dropped 2; count of bases not matched to a gene: 15. The CDR3 nucleotides are TGTGCCAGCAGCGGGGTCCGTAGGGACAGCTCAACCTACGAGCAGTACTTC. It yields the protein CASSGVRRDSSTYEQYF.

This clonotype was picked up many times. V gene TRBV2 combines with J gene TRBJ2-7; 13 nucleotides line up with TRBD2. CDR1 is SNHLY and CDR2 is FYNNEI in the germline V gene. The length of the CDR3 is 14 residues. Trimming cost V 6 bases and J 9 bases; bases outside gene matches: 8. In DNA form, the CDR3 reads TGTGCCAGCAGCGGACTAGCGGGAGCATTCGGGCAGTACTTC. Protein sequence: CASSGLAGAFGQYF. Full variable domain (missing parts from reference TRBV2 and TRBJ2-7): EPEVTQTPSHQVTQMGQEVILRCVPISNHLYFYWYRQILGQKVEFLVSFYNNEISEKSEIFDDQFSVERPDGSNFTLKIRSTKLEDSAMYFCASSGLAGAFGQYFGPGTRLTVT.

The table lists this clonotype with many counts. V and J are TRBV5-1 and TRBJ2-1, with TRBD2 matching over 11 bases. Germline values: CDR1 SGHRS, CDR2 YFSETQ. With 0 bases clipped from V and 8 bases from J, the junction kept 13 bases outside the gene matches. The CDR3 has 18 residues. The CDR3 sequence: CASSLGMGLAGGGDEQFF. CDR3 sequence (DNA): TGCGCCAGCAGCTTGGGGATGGGCCTAGCGGGAGGAGGCGATGAGCAGTTCTTC.